The 14 T cell receptor beta chains below all came from one sample that was sequenced in a study of T-cell memory formation after mild COVID-19. A single record per CDR3 protein comes from TCRdb applying MiXCR to the 5' RACE reads. The table includes 210,000 or so distinct CDR3 sequences, about 10% detected once. Sequenced sample: PBMCs or a T cell subset sorted from them (not recorded which). Source of these receptors: a man younger than 35 who had mild COVID-19 (a few samples of this study predate the infection). Cell type and time point are not known.

This clonotype came up many times. This chain connects TRBV5-1 to TRBJ1-4; TRBD1 agrees at 7 bases. Per germline, CDR1 SGHRS and CDR2 YFSETQ. With V trimmed by 4 bases and J by 8 bases, 14 bases remained unmatched. The CDR3 spans 16 residues. The CDR3 region has the DNA TGCGCCAGCAGCAACACGATACAGGGGTCGGGGGAAAAACTGTTTTTT. It translates to CASSNTIQGSGEKLFF.

This clonotype was picked up a small number of times. The chain carries TRBV6-2 or TRBV6-3 and TRBJ2-7; D not certain. The ends were cut back, 6 bases at V and 4 bases at J, with 7 bases in the middle. CDR1 MNHEY and CDR2 SVGEGT come from the germline V gene. The CDR3 covers 11 residues. The CDR3 DNA is TGTGCCAGCAGCAACACTTACGAGCAGTACGTC. It codes for CASSNTYEQYV.

In this sample, this clonotype turned up many times. The chain joins TRBV18 to TRBJ2-7, with D perhaps matching TRBD1 or TRBD2 (6 bases each). This CDR3 spans 16 amino acids. V lost 3 bases and J lost 0, with 15 bases in between. Germline CDR1 and CDR2: KGHSH and LQKENI. CDR3 residues: CASSPPGGDNSYEQYF. CDR3 nucleotides: TGTGCCAGCTCACCTCCCGGGGGCGACAACTCCTACGAGCAGTACTTC.

The gene calls are TRBV20-1 and TRBJ2-7; the match to TRBD2 covers 14 bases. Germline-derived CDR1 and CDR2 are DFQATT and SNEGSKA (reference sequence). The length of the CDR3 is 15 residues. J lost 2 bases, V lost 3 bases, and 3 bases had no gene match. CDR3 region: CSASPGLAGAYEQYF. DNA for the CDR3: TGCAGTGCTAGCCCGGGACTAGCGGGGGCCTACGAGCAGTACTTC.

This chain links TRBV10-3 with TRBJ2-2; 12 bases match TRBD1. Trimming took 8 bases from V and 5 from J; bases not matched to a gene: 3. Germline CDR1 ENHRY, CDR2 SYGVKD. CDR3 length: 14 amino acids. This CDR3 is CAIQGQGATGELFF. Here the CDR3 DNA reads TGTGCCATCCAGGGACAGGGGGCGACCGGGGAGCTGTTTTTT.

This clonotype was seen a handful of times. V gene TRBV9 combines with J gene TRBJ2-7; D gene ambiguous. V was pared by 3 bases and J by 6 bases, with 13 bases between. The CDR3 extends over 13 amino acids. Germline V gene data show CDR1 as SGDLS and CDR2 as YYNGEE. The CDR3 coding sequence is TGTGCCAGCAGCGAGACCTCCATGGGCGAGCAGTACTTC. Translating gives CASSETSMGEQYF.

The chain combines TRBV7-2 with TRBJ1-1, with D possibly TRBD1 on 5 matching bases. The CDR3 consists of 14 residues. V lost 2 bases and J 4 bases, leaving 11 bases between the germline ends. Germline V CDR1 and CDR2: SGHTA, FQGNSA. The CDR3 sequence: CASSLNQGSTEAFF. The CDR3 DNA is TGTGCCAGCAGCTTAAACCAGGGCAGCACTGAAGCTTTCTTT.

As to this clonotype: Here the CDR3 omits its conserved ending phenylalanine or tryptophan, so a read error is the likely source. The rearrangement uses TRBV3-1 and TRBJ2-5, with D possibly TRBD1 on 6 matching bases. The V end lost 10 bases, the J end lost 2 bases, and 17 bases lay between the germline ends. CDR3 length: 14 amino acids. Germline assignment: CDR1 LGHDT and CDR2 YNNKEL (reference sequence). CDR3 bases: TGTGCCACCTTAAACAGGGTCGATCAAGAGACCCAGTACTTA. This encodes CATLNRVDQETQYL.

Only a few counts were recorded for this clonotype. The rearrangement joins TRBV3-1 to TRBJ1-3; D uncertain. The ends were cut back, 8 bases at V and 4 bases at J, with 6 bases in the middle. CDR1 and CDR2 from the germline V gene are LGHDT and YNNKEL (reference sequence). This CDR3 contains 11 residues. The CDR3 sequence is CASRAGNTIYF. The CDR3 DNA reads as TGTGCCAGCCGGGCCGGAAACACCATATATTTT.

This rearrangement joins TRBV5-1 to TRBJ2-3; D is ambiguous. The CDR3 runs 17 residues. Looked up from germline, CDR1 is SGHRS and CDR2 is YFSETQ. Trimming took 0 bases from V and 1 from J, leaving 15 bases between them. The CDR3 sequence: CASSLGDFSPGTDTQYF. CDR3 DNA sequence: TGCGCCAGCAGCTTGGGGGATTTCTCGCCCGGCACAGATACGCAGTATTTT.

There are a few counts of this clonotype. The chain employs TRBV5-1 and TRBJ1-2, with 9 bases aligning to TRBD1. After removal of 0 bases from V and 6 bases from J, the junction contained 3 bases not matched to a gene. This CDR3 contains 14 residues. CDR1 and CDR2 from the germline V gene are SGHRS and YFSETQ. CDR3 amino acids: CASSLVGQGDGYTF. DNA for the CDR3: TGCGCCAGCAGCTTGGTGGGACAGGGAGATGGCTACACCTTC.

This clonotype has only a few counts. The V call is TRBV23-1, the J call TRBJ2-6; D might be TRBD1 (5 bases). TRBV23-1 is flagged as an ORF with uncertain function. CDR3 size: 15 residues. Trimming left V 2 bases short and J 4 bases short, with 9 bases between. Here the CDR3 reads CASSQQGSGANVLTF. The CDR3 DNA reads TGCGCCAGCAGTCAACAGGGATCAGGGGCCAACGTCCTGACTTTC.

This clonotype was recorded a few times. This chain connects TRBV4-1 to TRBJ1-2; D possibly corresponds to TRBD1 (5 bases). Germline V gene lookup returns CDR1 MGHRA and CDR2 YSYEKL. CDR3 length equals 16 residues. The V end was cut by 4 bases, the J end by 7 bases, with 22 bases between. This CDR3 reads CASSPGGGGRGRGYTF. The CDR3 region has the DNA TGCGCCAGCAGCCCGGGGGGAGGTGGTAGAGGTCGTGGCTACACCTTC.

The J gene is TRBJ2-7, the V gene TRBV6-6, with 14 nucleotides matching TRBD2. Trimming removed 5 bases from V and 7 bases from J; junction bases left unmatched: 4. The CDR3 has 14 amino acids. From germline, CDR1 is MNHNY and CDR2 SVGAGI (reference sequence). The DNA of the CDR3 is TGTGCCAGCAGTACCGGGACTAGCGGGGGAGAGCAGTACGTC. Protein sequence: CASSTGTSGGEQYV.